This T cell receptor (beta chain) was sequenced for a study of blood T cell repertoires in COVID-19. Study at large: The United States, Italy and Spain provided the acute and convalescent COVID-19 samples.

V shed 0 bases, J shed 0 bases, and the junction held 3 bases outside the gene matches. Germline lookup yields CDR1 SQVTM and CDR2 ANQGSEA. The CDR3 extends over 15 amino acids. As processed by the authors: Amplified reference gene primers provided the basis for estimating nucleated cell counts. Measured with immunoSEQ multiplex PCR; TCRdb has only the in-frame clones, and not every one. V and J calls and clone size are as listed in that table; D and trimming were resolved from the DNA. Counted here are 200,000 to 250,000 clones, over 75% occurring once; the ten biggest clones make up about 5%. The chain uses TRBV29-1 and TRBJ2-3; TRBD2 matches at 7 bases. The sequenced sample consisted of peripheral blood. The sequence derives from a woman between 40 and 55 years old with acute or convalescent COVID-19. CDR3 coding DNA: TGCAGCGTTGAAGATCGGGACTACAGCACAGATACGCAGTATTTT. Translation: CSVEDRDYSTDTQYF.